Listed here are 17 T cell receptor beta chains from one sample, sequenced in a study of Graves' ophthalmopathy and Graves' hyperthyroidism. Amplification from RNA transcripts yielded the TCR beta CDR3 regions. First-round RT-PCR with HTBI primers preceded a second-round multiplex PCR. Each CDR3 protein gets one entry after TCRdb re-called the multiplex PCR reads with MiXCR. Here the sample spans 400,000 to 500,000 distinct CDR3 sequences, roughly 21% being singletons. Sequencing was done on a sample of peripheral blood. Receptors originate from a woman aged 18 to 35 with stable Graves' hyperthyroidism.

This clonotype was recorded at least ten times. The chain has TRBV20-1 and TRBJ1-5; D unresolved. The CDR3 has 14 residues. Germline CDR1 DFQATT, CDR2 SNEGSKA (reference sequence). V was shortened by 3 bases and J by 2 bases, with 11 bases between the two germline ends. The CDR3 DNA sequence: TGCAGTGCTAGGTATGGGCAGGGCAATCAGCCCCAGCATTTT. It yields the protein CSARYGQGNQPQHF.

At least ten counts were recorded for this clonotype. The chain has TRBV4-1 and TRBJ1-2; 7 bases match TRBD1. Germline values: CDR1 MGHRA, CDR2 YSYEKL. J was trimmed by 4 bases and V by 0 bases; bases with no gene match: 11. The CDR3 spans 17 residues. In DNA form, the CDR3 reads TGCGCCAGCAGCCAAGATCGCTCCACAGGGGTAATCTATGGCTACACCTTC. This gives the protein CASSQDRSTGVIYGYTF.

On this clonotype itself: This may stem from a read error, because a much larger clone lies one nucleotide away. CDR3 in DNA: TGTGCCAGTAGTCCCCTGAGGGGACCGAACATTGAAGCTTTCTTT. Its translation: CASSPLRGPNIEAFF. The V and J genes are TRBV19 and TRBJ1-1, with D tentatively TRBD1 (5 bases). The CDR3 consists of 15 residues. Germline CDR1 LNHDA, CDR2 SQIVND (reference sequence).

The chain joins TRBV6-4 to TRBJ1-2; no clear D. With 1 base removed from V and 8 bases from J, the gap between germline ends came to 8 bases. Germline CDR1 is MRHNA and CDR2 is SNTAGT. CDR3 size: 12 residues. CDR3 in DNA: TGTGCCAGCAGTGACTTTGGTAGCGGCTACACCTTC. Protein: CASSDFGSGYTF.

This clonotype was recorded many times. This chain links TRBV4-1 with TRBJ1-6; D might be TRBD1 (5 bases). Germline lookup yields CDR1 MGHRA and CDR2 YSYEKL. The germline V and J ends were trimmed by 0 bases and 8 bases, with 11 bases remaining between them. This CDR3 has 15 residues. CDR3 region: CASSQEGVGDSPLHF. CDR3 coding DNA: TGCGCCAGCAGCCAAGAAGGGGTCGGTGATTCACCCCTCCACTTT.

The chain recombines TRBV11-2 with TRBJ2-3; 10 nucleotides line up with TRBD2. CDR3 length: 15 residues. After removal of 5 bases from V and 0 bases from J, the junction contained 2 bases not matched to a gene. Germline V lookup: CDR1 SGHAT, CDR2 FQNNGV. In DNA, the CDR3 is TGTGCCAGCAGCCAGACTAGCGGGAGCACAGATACGCAGTATTTT. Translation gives CASSQTSGSTDTQYF.

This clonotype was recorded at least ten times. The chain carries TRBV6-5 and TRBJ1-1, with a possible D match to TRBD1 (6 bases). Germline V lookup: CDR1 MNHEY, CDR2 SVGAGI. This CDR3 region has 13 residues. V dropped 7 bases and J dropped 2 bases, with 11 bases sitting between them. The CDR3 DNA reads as TGTGCCAGCAAGGGACAAACTAACACTGAAGCTTTCTTT. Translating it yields CASKGQTNTEAFF.

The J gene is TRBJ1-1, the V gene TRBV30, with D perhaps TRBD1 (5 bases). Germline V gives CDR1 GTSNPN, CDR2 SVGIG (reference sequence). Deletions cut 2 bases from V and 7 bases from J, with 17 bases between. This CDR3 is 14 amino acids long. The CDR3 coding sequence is TGTGCCTGGAGTAGCGGAGTTGCGGGGCTTGAAGCTTTCTTT. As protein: CAWSSGVAGLEAFF.

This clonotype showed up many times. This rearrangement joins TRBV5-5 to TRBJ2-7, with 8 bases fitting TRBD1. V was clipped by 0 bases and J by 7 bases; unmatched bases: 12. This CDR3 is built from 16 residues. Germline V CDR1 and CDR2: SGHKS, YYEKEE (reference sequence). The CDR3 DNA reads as TGTGCCAGCAGCTTGGAGGGGCAGGGGGCACTCGGGGAGCAGTACTTC. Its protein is CASSLEGQGALGEQYF. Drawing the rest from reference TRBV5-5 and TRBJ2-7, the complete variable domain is DAGVTQSPTHLIKTRGQQVTLRCSPISGHKSVSWYQQVLGQGPQFIFQYYEKEERGRGNFPDRFSARQFPNYSSELNVNALLLGDSALYLCASSLEGQGALGEQYFGPGTRLTVT.

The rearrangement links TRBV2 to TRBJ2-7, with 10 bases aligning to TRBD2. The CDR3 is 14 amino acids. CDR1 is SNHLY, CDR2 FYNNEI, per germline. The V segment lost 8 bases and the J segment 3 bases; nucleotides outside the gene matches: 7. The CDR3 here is CASRGLATIYEQYF. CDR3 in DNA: TGTGCCAGCCGGGGACTAGCGACTATCTACGAGCAGTACTTC.

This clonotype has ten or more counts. The CDR3 protein is CASSLVGSGFSYEQYF. The DNA for the CDR3 is TGCGCCAGCAGCTTGGTTGGTAGCGGGTTCTCCTACGAGCAGTACTTC. This chain links TRBV5-1 with TRBJ2-7; 7 positions agree with TRBD2. Germline CDR1 and CDR2: SGHRS and YFSETQ. The CDR3 has 16 amino acids. After removal of 0 bases from V and 0 bases from J, the junction contained 6 bases not matched to a gene.

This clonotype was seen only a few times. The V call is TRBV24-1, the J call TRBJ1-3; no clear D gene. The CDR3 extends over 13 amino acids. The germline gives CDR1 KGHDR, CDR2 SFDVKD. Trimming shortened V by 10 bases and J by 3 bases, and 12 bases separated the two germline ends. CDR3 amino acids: CATTDGSGNTIYF. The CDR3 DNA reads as TGTGCCACAACCGACGGGAGTGGAAACACCATATATTTT.

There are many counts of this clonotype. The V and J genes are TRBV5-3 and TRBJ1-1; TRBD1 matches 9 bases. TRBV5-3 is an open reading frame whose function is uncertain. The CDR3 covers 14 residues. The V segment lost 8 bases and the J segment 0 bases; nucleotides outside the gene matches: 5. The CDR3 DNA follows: TGTGCCAGTAGGGACAGGGCCGTGAACACTGAAGCTTTCTTT. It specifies CASRDRAVNTEAFF.

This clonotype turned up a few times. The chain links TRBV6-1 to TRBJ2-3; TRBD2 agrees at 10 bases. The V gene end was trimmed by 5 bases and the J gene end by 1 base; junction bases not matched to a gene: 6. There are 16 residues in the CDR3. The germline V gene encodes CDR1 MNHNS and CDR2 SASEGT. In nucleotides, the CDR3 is TGTGCCAGCAGTCCCCTAGCGGGAGCGGGCACAGATACGCAGTATTTT. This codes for CASSPLAGAGTDTQYF.

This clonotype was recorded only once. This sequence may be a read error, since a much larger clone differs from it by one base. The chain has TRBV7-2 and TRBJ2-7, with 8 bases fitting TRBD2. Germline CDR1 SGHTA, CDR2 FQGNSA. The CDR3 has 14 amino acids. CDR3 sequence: CGSSLGTRVVEQYF. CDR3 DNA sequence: TGTGGCAGCAGCTTAGGGACTAGGGTGGTCGAGCAGTACTTC.

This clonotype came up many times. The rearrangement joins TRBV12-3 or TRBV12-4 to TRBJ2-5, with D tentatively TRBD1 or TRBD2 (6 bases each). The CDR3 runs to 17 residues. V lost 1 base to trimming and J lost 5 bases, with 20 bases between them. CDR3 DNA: TGTGCCAGCAGTTTAGGCCTAGGGGCCAGGGGAGGCGAGACCCAGTACTTC. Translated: CASSLGLGARGGETQYF.

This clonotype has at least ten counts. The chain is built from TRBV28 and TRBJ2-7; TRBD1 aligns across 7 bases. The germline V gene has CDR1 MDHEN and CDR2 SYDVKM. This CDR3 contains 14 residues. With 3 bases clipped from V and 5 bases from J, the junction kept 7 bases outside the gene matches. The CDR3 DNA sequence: TGTGCCAGCAGTTTCTCCGGGACAGTCAACGAGCAGTACTTC. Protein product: CASSFSGTVNEQYF.